This entry describes one T cell receptor beta chain. Its antigen is currently unknown. The record originates from a study of OX40 agonist ivuxolimab in advanced cancers. Study-level information: Patients were infused with ivuxolimab every 2 weeks at 0.01 to 10 mg/kg.

Sequencing was performed with immunoSEQ multiplex PCR; in TCRdb, only in-frame clones are kept and a portion is missing. The data hold fewer than 85,000 clones, with less than 85% observed a single time. Study observations and caveats: The authors also found low normalized T-cell clonal expansion in some nonresponders.

V lost 5 bases to trimming and J lost 2 bases, with 15 bases between them. The CDR3 sequence is 15 residues long. Per the germline V gene, CDR1 is SGHVS and CDR2 is FQNEAQ. The material was CD4+ or CD8+ T cells sorted from blood, obtained in a trial of the OX40 agonist ivuxolimab. This clonotype was sampled from an adult with an advanced solid tumor such as melanoma, head and neck, liver or kidney cancer. V usage is TRBV7-8 and J usage is TRBJ2-5, with a weak D call TRBD1 (5 bases). The CDR3 bases are TGTGCCAGCAGCGCGATGACAGTTATTCAAGAGACCCAGTACTTC. Translated: CASSAMTVIQETQYF.